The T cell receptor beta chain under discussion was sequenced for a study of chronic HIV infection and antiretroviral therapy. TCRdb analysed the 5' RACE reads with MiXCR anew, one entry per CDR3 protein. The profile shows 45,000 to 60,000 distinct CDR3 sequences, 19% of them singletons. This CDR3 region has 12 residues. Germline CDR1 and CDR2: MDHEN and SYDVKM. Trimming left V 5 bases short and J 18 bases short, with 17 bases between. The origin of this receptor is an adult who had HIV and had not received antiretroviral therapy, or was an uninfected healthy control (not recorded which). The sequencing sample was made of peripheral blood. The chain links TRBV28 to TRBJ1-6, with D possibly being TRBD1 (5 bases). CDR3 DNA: TGTGCCAGCAGTGCCCCGGGGGGACGCTACCACTTT. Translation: CASSAPGGRYHF.